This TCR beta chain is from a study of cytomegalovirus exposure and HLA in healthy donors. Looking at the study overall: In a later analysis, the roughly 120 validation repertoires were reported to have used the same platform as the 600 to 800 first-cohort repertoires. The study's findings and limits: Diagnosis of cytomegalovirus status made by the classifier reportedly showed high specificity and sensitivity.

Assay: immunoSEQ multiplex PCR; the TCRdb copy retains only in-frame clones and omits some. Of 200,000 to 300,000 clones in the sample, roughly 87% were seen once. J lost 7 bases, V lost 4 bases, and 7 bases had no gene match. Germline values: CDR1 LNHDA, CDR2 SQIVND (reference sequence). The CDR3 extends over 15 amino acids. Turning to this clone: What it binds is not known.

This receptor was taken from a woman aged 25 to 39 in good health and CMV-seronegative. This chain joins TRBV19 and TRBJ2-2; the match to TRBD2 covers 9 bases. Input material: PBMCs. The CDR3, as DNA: TGTGCCAGTAGTACGGCGGGAGGGCCGGGCGGGGAGCTGTTTTTT. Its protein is CASSTAGGPGGELFF. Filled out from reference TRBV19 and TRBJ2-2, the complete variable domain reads DGGITQSPKYLFRKEGQNVTLSCEQNLNHDAMYWYRQDPGQGLRLIYYSQIVNDFQKGDIAEGYSVSREKKESFPLTVTSAQKNPTAFYLCASSTAGGPGGELFFGEGSRLTVL.